Below, 15 T cell receptor beta chains from the same sample are listed, as sequenced in a study of T cells in Graves' hyperthyroidism and ophthalmopathy (dated by TCRdb to about 2019). Library preparation employed multiplex PCR. The sequencing machine was an Illumina HiSeq 2000. Amplification of TCR beta CDR3 regions was carried out from RNA transcripts. The first round of RT-PCR for the TCR CDR3 was performed with the HTBI primer set and the Qiagen OneStep RT-PCR kit. The public reads were run again by TCRdb, first through fastp at Q25 and then through MiXCR, and only productive beta chains were kept. For every CDR3 protein sequence, its rows merge into one entry that carries the most common genes and DNA. The sample has about 96,000 distinct CDR3 sequences on record, around 50% of them singletons. 25% to 30% of the sample rests with the top ten. Sequencing was done on a sample of blood. All receptors come from a woman aged 35 to 49 with Graves' hyperthyroidism.

This clonotype was detected many times. The chain combines TRBV2 with TRBJ2-2, with TRBD2 as a possible D gene (7 bases). The V end lost 2 bases, the J end lost 1 base, and 11 bases lay between the germline ends. Per the germline V gene, CDR1 is SNHLY and CDR2 is FYNNEI. This CDR3 spans 16 amino acids. The CDR3 spells CASSEPGGQNTGELFF. The CDR3 DNA reads TGTGCCAGCAGTGAACCGGGGGGACAGAACACCGGGGAGCTGTTTTTT.

This clonotype came up many times. This rearrangement joins TRBV5-1 to TRBJ2-2; the match to TRBD2 covers 11 bases. The CDR3 extends over 16 amino acids. CDR1 is SGHRS and CDR2 is YFSETQ in the germline V gene. The J segment lost 4 bases and the V segment lost 4 bases, leaving 6 bases of the junction unmatched. The CDR3 sequence is CASSIGTSGPTGELFF. The CDR3 coding sequence is TGCGCCAGCAGCATCGGGACTAGCGGACCCACCGGGGAGCTGTTTTTT.

The chain uses TRBV7-9 and TRBJ1-2, with a tentative D call TRBD1 (5 bases). Trimming stripped 5 bases from V and 1 base from J, with 8 bases between. Germline V gene sequence: CDR1 SEHNR, CDR2 FQNEAQ (reference sequence). The CDR3 extends over 13 amino acids. CDR3 nucleotide sequence: TGTGCCAGCAGCCAGGGACTTAACTATGGCTACACCTTC. It encodes CASSQGLNYGYTF.

This clonotype was picked up many times. The chain has TRBV20-1 and TRBJ1-1; D is uncertain. This CDR3 has 12 residues. From germline, CDR1 is DFQATT and CDR2 SNEGSKA (reference sequence). Trimming pared 6 bases from V and 8 bases from J, leaving 16 bases between. The CDR3 nucleotides read TGCAGTGCCCAGCACTCGTCATCAGAAGCTTTCTTT. This sequence encodes CSAQHSSSEAFF.

A remark on this clonotype: The junction differs from germline at one of its ends, possibly a read error. The gene calls are TRBV7-7 and TRBJ2-5, with 8 bases fitting TRBD2. Looked up from germline, CDR1 is SSHAT and CDR2 is FNYEAQ (reference sequence). This CDR3 is built from 14 residues. CDR3 coding DNA: TGTGCTAGCAGCCCTAGCGGGCTCCAAGAGACCCAGTACTTC. This gives the protein CASSPSGLQETQYF.

The chain employs TRBV20-1 and TRBJ2-2, with 9 bases lining up with TRBD1. The CDR3 totals 14 residues. V lost 8 bases to trimming and J lost 0 bases; unmatched junction nucleotides: 4. The V gene's germline CDR1 is DFQATT and CDR2 SNEGSKA (reference sequence). This CDR3 is CSKGQGTNTGELFF. In nucleotides, the CDR3 is TGCAGTAAGGGACAGGGTACGAACACCGGGGAGCTGTTTTTT.

This clonotype showed up many times. The chain uses TRBV19 and TRBJ2-2, with 9 bases aligning to TRBD1. Germline CDR1 reads LNHDA; CDR2 reads SQIVND (reference sequence). The CDR3 is made up of 14 amino acids. After removal of 7 bases from V and 5 bases from J, the junction contained 5 bases not matched to a gene. CDR3 DNA sequence: TGTGCCAGTACCTGGGGACAGGGTACCGGGGAGCTGTTTTTT. It translates to CASTWGQGTGELFF.

The gene calls are TRBV12-3 or TRBV12-4 and TRBJ1-1, with TRBD1 as a possible D gene (5 bases). Trimming pared 7 bases from V and 4 bases from J, leaving 16 bases between. The CDR3 has 14 amino acids. The CDR3, as DNA: TGTGCCAGCACCGGGGGTCCCACGGCCACTGAAGCTTTCTTT. The encoded protein is CASTGGPTATEAFF.

V and J are TRBV3-1 and TRBJ1-1; tentative D call: TRBD1 (5 bases). The V end lost 1 base, the J end lost 1 base, and 13 bases lay between the germline ends. This CDR3 region has 16 residues. The germline V gene has CDR1 LGHDT and CDR2 YNNKEL (reference sequence). CDR3 in DNA: TGTGCCAGCAGCCAAGGAAGGAAGGGACGGAACACTGAAGCTTTCTTT. This encodes CASSQGRKGRNTEAFF.

A note on this clonotype: This may be a read error, as it is one base from a much larger clone. This chain joins TRBV2 and TRBJ1-1; D not certain. CDR1 and CDR2 (germline): SNHLY, FYNNEI. There are 14 residues in the CDR3. CDR3 residues: CASSVDTGSYEALF. The CDR3, as DNA: TGTGCCAGCAGTGTTGACACTGGAAGCTATGAAGCTCTCTTT.

The rearrangement uses TRBV7-9 and TRBJ1-5, with D unclear. Germline V gives CDR1 SEHNR, CDR2 FQNEAQ (reference sequence). Trimming shortened V by 5 bases and J by 6 bases, and 8 bases separated the two germline ends. The CDR3 consists of 12 residues. The CDR3 DNA reads TGTGCCAGCAGCGAGGCGGGTCAGCCCCAGCATTTT. It codes for CASSEAGQPQHF. Filled out from reference TRBV7-9 and TRBJ1-5, the complete variable domain reads DTGVSQNPRHKITKRGQNVTFRCDPISEHNRLYWYRQTLGQGPEFLTYFQNEAQLEKSRLLSDRFSAERPKGSFSTLEIQRTEQGDSAMYLCASSEAGQPQHFGDGTRLSIL.

This clonotype showed up many times. The chain has TRBV6-5 and TRBJ1-2; the match to TRBD1 covers 9 bases. Germline V gene data show CDR1 as MNHEY and CDR2 as SVGAGI. V lost 5 bases, J lost 8 bases, and 6 bases stayed unmatched. The length of the CDR3 is 13 residues. The CDR3 region has the DNA TGTGCCAGCAGTACAGGGGGCGGGAGCGGCTACACCTTC. Translating gives CASSTGGGSGYTF.

This clonotype was seen repeatedly, ten times or more. The V and J genes are TRBV7-9 and TRBJ2-3; 10 nucleotides agree with TRBD2. V gave up 2 bases and J gave up 1 base; unmatched junction bases: 0. The CDR3 is 15 amino acids. CDR1 is SEHNR and CDR2 is FQNEAQ in the germline V gene (reference sequence). CDR3 loop: CASSLLAGGTDTQYF. In DNA, the CDR3 is TGTGCCAGCAGCTTACTAGCGGGAGGCACAGATACGCAGTATTTT. Filled out from reference TRBV7-9 and TRBJ2-3, the complete variable domain reads DTGVSQNPRHKITKRGQNVTFRCDPISEHNRLYWYRQTLGQGPEFLTYFQNEAQLEKSRLLSDRFSAERPKGSFSTLEIQRTEQGDSAMYLCASSLLAGGTDTQYFGPGTRLTVL.

The sample holds many counts of this clonotype. This chain links TRBV7-2 with TRBJ1-1; D not resolved. The CDR3 runs 13 residues. The germline V gene encodes CDR1 SGHTA and CDR2 FQGNSA. Trimming removed 4 bases from V and 4 bases from J, with 10 bases in between. The CDR3, as DNA: TGTGCCAGCAGCTCGGCACTAGGCACTGAAGCTTTCTTT. Encoded protein: CASSSALGTEAFF. Full variable domain (missing parts from reference TRBV7-2 and TRBJ1-1): GAGVSQSPSNKVTEKGKDVELRCDPISGHTALYWYRQSLGQGLEFLIYFQGNSAPDKSGLPSDRFSAERTGGSVSTLTIQRTQQEDSAVYLCASSSALGTEAFFGQGTRLTVV.

This clonotype has at least ten counts. V gene TRBV14 combines with J gene TRBJ1-4, with 10 bases aligning to TRBD1. There are 16 residues in the CDR3. CDR1 is SGHDN and CDR2 is FVKESK in the germline V gene. V gave up 1 base and J gave up 6 bases; unmatched junction bases: 5. The CDR3 bases are TGTGCCAGCAGCCAAGCCCCGGGACAGGGGTATGAAAAACTGTTTTTT. Its protein is CASSQAPGQGYEKLFF.